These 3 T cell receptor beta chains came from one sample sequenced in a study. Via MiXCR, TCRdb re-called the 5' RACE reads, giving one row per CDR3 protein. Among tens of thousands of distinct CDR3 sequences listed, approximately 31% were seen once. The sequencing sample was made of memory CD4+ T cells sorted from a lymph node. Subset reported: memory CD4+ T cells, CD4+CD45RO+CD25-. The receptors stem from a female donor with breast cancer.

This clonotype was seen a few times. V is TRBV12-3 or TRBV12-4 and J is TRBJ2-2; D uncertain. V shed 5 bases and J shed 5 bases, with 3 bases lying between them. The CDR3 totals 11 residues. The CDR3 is CASSRTGELFF. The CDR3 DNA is TGTGCCAGCAGTCGGACCGGGGAGCTGTTTTTT.

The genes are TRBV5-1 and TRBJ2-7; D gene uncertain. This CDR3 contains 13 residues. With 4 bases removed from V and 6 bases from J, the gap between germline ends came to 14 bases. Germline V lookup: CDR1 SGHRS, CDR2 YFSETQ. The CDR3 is CASSRDINGEQYF. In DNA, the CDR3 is TGCGCCAGCAGCCGCGACATTAACGGCGAGCAGTACTTC.

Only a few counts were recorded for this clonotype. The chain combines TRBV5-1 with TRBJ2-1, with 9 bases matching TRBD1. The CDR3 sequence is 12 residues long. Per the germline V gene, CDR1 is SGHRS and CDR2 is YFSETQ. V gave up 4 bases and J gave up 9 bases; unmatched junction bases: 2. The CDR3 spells CASSETGGEQFF. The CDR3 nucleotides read TGCGCCAGCAGCGAGACAGGGGGTGAGCAGTTCTTC.